Following are 8 T cell receptor beta chains from one sample sequenced in a study of tumor and adjacent non-tumor tissue in lung cancer. This sample's RNA came from whole unsorted tissue. The library came from three nested PCR rounds adapted from ARM-PCR protocols. One entry per CDR3 protein, called by TCRdb with MiXCR from the multiplex PCR reads. The sample records roughly 81,000 distinct CDR3 sequences, 61% being singletons. Sequenced sample: lung tumor tissue. These receptors were collected from an older man with non-small cell lung cancer.

This clonotype was seen many times. The chain links TRBV4-1 to TRBJ1-5; D call uncertain. Germline assignment: CDR1 MGHRA and CDR2 YSYEKL. V gave up 4 bases and J gave up 7 bases, with 17 bases separating them. The CDR3 contains 15 residues. CDR3: CASSLSDWGRQPQHF. The DNA of the CDR3 is TGCGCCAGCAGCCTGAGCGACTGGGGAAGGCAGCCCCAGCATTTT.

To note about this clonotype: Relative to the germline gene, one junction end is altered; a read error may explain this. The chain combines TRBV6-1 with TRBJ2-6, with D possibly TRBD1 on 6 matching bases. CDR3 length equals 16 residues. Germline V CDR1 and CDR2: MNHNS, SASEGT. The CDR3 loop is CASSAEDSSRANVLIF. The CDR3 DNA is TGTGCCAGCAGCGCCGAGGACAGCTCTAGGGCCAACGTCCTGATTTTC.

In its sample, this clonotype was seen a few times. The junction departs from the called germline gene at one end, perhaps through a read error. The chain recombines TRBV28 with TRBJ2-1; TRBD2 is a possible D gene (5 bases). CDR1 MDHEN and CDR2 SYDVKM come from the germline V gene. The CDR3 sequence is 13 residues long. CDR3 sequence reads: CALPYGSRNEQFF. The CDR3 DNA follows: TGCGCTCTCCCCTATGGGAGCCGCAATGAGCAGTTCTTC.

With respect to this clonotype: Because the CDR3 is missing its conserved closing phenylalanine or tryptophan, this is likely a read error. This chain connects TRBV11-2 to TRBJ2-7; D perhaps matches TRBD1 (5 bases). The germline V gene has CDR1 SGHAT and CDR2 FQNNGV. This CDR3 has 13 amino acids. CDR3 protein: CASSLDPGYEQYS. Written as DNA, the CDR3 is TGTGCCAGTAGCTTAGATCCAGGGTATGAGCAGTACTCC.

As for this clonotype: Without the conserved terminal phenylalanine or tryptophan, this CDR3 likely stems from a read error. The CDR3: CANSLQGFEQYI. Here the CDR3 DNA reads TGTGCCAACAGCCTACAGGGCTTCGAGCAGTACATC. The chain joins TRBV11-1 to TRBJ2-7, with D possibly TRBD1 on 6 matching bases. This CDR3 region has 12 residues. CDR1 SGHAT and CDR2 FQDESV come from the germline V gene (reference sequence).

This clonotype is judged medium-sized. The chain recombines TRBV5-1 with TRBJ2-3; no reliable D call. Germline V lookup: CDR1 SGHRS, CDR2 YFSETQ. The CDR3 sequence is 14 residues long. The germline V and J ends were trimmed by 1 base and 0 bases, with 6 bases remaining between them. CDR3 nucleotides: TGCGCCAGCAGCTTGTTCAGCAGCACAGATACGCAGTATTTT. It yields the protein CASSLFSSTDTQYF.

Concerning this clonotype itself: A much bigger clone sits one base away, suggesting this may be a read error. The V call is TRBV4-1, the J call TRBJ2-2; 13 bases are a match to TRBD2. The V segment lost 0 bases and the J segment 7 bases; nucleotides outside the gene matches: 8. The CDR3 has 18 amino acids. The germline gives CDR1 MGHRA, CDR2 YSYEKL. The CDR3 DNA follows: TGCGCCAGCAGCCAAGACCCATGGACTAGCGGGAGAAACGGGGAGCTGTTTTTT. Protein sequence: CASSQDPWTSGRNGELFF.

As regards this clonotype: The junction and the germline gene differ at one end; a read error may be behind it. The J gene is TRBJ2-7, the V gene TRBV10-3; D might be TRBD1 or TRBD2, each matching 6 bases. CDR3 length: 15 amino acids. Germline V lookup: CDR1 ENHRY, CDR2 SYGVKD. The CDR3: CAISGTRGGTYEQCF. The CDR3 DNA reads TGTGCCATCAGTGGGACCAGAGGGGGGACCTACGAGCAATGCTTC.